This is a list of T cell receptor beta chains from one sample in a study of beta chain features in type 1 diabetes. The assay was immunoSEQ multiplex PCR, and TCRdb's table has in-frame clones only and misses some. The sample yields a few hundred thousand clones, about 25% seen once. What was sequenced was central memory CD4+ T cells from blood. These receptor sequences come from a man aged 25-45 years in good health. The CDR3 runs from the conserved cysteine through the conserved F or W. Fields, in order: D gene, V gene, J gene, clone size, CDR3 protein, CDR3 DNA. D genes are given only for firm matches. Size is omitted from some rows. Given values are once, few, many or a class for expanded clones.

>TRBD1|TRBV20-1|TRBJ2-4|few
CSGTGGNIQYF
TGCAGTGGAACAGGGGGGAACATTCAGTACTTC
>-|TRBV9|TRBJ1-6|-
CASSVEANSPLHF
TGTGCCAGCAGCGTAGAGGCCAATTCACCCCTCCACTTT
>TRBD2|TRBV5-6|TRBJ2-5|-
CASSLNGGNIGTQYF
TGTGCCAGCAGCTTGAACGGGGGGAACATCGGGACCCAGTACTTC
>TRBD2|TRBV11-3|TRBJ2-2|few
CASSLGAGAGTGELFF
TGTGCCAGCAGCTTAGGAGCGGGGGCGGGCACCGGGGAGCTGTTTTTT
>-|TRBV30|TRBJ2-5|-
CAWSHPPGLLQETQYF
TGTGCCTGGAGCCACCCTCCGGGACTCCTCCAAGAGACCCAGTACTTC
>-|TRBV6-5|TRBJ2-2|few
CASRDGGTGELFF
TGTGCCAGCCGGGACGGGGGCACCGGGGAGCTGTTTTTT
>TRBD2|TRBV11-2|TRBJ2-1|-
CASTRGAGASYNEQFF
TGTGCCAGCACCCGAGGTGCGGGAGCCTCCTACAATGAGCAGTTCTTC
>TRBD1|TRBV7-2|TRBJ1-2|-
CASSEGQVAAGYTF
TGTGCCAGCAGCGAAGGACAGGTCGCAGCTGGCTACACCTTC
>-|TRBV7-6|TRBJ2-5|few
CASGRLDETQYF
TGTGCCAGCGGACGACTGGATGAGACCCAGTACTTC
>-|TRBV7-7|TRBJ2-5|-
CASSRNPQETQYF
TGTGCCAGCAGCCGGAATCCTCAAGAGACCCAGTACTTC
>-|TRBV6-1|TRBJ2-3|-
CASSASQRVNTDTQYF
TGTGCCAGCAGTGCCTCCCAGCGGGTTAACACAGATACGCAGTATTTT
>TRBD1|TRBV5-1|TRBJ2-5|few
CASRPRTGGAETQYF
TGCGCCAGCAGACCCAGGACAGGGGGCGCGGAGACCCAGTACTTC
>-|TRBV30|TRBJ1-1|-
CAWSPSGGLMNTEAFF
TGTGCCTGGAGTCCCTCCGGGGGATTAATGAACACTGAAGCTTTCTTT
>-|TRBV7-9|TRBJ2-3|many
CASSLGSSSQTTDTQYF
TGTGCCAGCAGCTTAGGTTCTAGCTCCCAGACCACAGATACGCAGTATTTT
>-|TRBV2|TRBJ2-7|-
CASSNGQGGTYEQYF
TGTGCCAGCAGTAACGGACAGGGAGGGACCTACGAGCAGTACTTC
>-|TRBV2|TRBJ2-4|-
CASSEIGQGIQYF
TGTGCCAGCAGTGAAATAGGTCAGGGGATTCAGTACTTC
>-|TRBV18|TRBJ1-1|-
CASSPRLEGGTEAFF
TGTGCCAGCTCACCACGCCTCGAAGGTGGGACTGAAGCTTTCTTT
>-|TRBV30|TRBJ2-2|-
CAWRRETSTFTGELFF
TGTGCCTGGAGAAGGGAGACCTCCACTTTCACCGGGGAGCTGTTTTTT
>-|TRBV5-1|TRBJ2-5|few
CASSGGTTQETQYF
TGCGCCAGCAGCGGCGGGACGACGCAAGAGACCCAGTACTTC
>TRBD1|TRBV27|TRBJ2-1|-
CASSLRDREDEQFF
TGTGCCAGCAGCCTCCGGGACAGGGAAGACGAGCAGTTCTTC
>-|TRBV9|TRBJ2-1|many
CASSVVGVSYNEQFF
TGTGCCAGCAGCGTGGTAGGAGTCTCCTACAATGAGCAGTTCTTC
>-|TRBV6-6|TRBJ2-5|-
CASSFSLRETQYF
TGTGCCAGCAGTTTTTCCCTCCGGGAGACCCAGTACTTC
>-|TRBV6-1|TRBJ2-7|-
CASGFVYEQYF
TGTGCCAGTGGGTTCGTCTACGAGCAGTACTTC
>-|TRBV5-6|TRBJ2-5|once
CASSLETIQETQYF
TGTGCCAGCAGCTTGGAGACTATCCAAGAGACCCAGTACTTC
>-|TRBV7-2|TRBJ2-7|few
CASSLGGIDYEQYF
TGTGCCAGCAGCTTAGGCGGGATCGACTACGAGCAGTACTTC
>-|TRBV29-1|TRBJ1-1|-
CSAGKNTEAFF
TGCAGCGCCGGGAAGAACACTGAAGCTTTCTTT
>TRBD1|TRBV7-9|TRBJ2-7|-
CASSLQGKTGEQYF
TGTGCCAGCAGCCTACAGGGGAAGACGGGGGAGCAGTACTTC
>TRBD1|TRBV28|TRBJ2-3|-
CASRSGQARADTQYF
TGTGCCAGCAGGTCTGGACAGGCCCGGGCAGATACGCAGTATTTT
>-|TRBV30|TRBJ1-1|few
CAWRVSRQVPEAFF
TGTGCCTGGAGAGTATCACGACAGGTCCCTGAAGCTTTCTTT
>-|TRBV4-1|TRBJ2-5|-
CASSQDSGGETQYF
TGCGCCAGCAGCCAAGATTCAGGAGGGGAGACCCAGTACTTC
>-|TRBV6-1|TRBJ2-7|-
CAAGWGYEQYF
TGTGCCGCAGGTTGGGGCTACGAGCAGTACTTC
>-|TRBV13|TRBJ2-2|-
CASSLQRNTGELFF
TGTGCCAGCAGCTTACAGCGGAACACCGGGGAGCTGTTTTTT
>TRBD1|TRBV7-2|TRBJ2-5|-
CASSLSGGGVRTQYF
TGTGCCAGCAGCTTATCAGGGGGTGGTGTTCGGACCCAGTACTTC
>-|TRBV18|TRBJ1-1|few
CASSPRKLNTEAFF
TGTGCCAGCTCACCACGCAAGCTGAACACTGAAGCTTTCTTT
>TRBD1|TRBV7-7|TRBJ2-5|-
CASSGFGTGETQYF
TGTGCCAGCAGCGGATTTGGGACAGGGGAGACCCAGTACTTC
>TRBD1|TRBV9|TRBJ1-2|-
CASSVNRGNYGYTF
TGTGCCAGCAGCGTAAACAGGGGTAACTATGGCTACACCTTC
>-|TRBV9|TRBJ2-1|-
CASSVAGPHYNEQFF
TGTGCCAGCAGCGTGGCGGGACCCCACTACAATGAGCAGTTCTTC
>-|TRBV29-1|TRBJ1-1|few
CSVEMSGNTEAFF
TGCAGCGTTGAGATGAGTGGGAACACTGAAGCTTTCTTT
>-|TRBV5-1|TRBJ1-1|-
CASSPQGPGEAFF
TGCGCCAGCAGCCCCCAGGGTCCGGGTGAAGCTTTCTTT
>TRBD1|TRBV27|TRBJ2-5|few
CASRDRAFGETQYF
TGTGCCAGCAGAGACAGGGCGTTTGGAGAGACCCAGTACTTC
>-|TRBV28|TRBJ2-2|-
CASSFGQGRTGELFF
TGTGCCAGCAGTTTTGGGCAGGGAAGAACCGGGGAGCTGTTTTTT
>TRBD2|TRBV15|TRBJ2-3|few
CATSLSPAGGTDTQYF
TGTGCCACCAGCCTATCCCCAGCGGGAGGGACAGATACGCAGTATTTT
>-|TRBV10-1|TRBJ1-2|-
CASSSGPMFGGYTF
TGCGCCAGCAGCTCCGGACCTATGTTTGGAGGCTACACCTTC
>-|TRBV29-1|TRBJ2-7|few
CSVVGSDYEQYF
TGCAGCGTTGTGGGCAGTGACTACGAGCAGTACTTC
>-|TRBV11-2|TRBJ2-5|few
CASSFADLWLAETQYF
TGTGCCAGCAGCTTCGCCGACCTCTGGTTGGCGGAGACCCAGTACTTC
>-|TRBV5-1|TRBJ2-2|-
CASSLMGPGELFF
TGCGCCAGCAGCCTTATGGGACCCGGGGAGCTGTTTTTT
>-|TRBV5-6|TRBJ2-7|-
CASSLERGNEQYF
TGTGCCAGCAGCTTGGAGCGCGGGAACGAGCAGTACTTC
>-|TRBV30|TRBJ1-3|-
CAWNLRGTGNTIYF
TGTGCCTGGAACCTAAGGGGGACTGGAAACACCATATATTTT
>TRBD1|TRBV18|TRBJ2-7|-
CASSPMGQGAGEQYF
TGTGCCAGCTCACCAATGGGACAGGGGGCGGGAGAGCAGTACTTC
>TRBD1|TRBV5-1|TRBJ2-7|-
CASSLGRLGQGSHEQYF
TGCGCCAGCAGCTTGGGAAGGCTTGGACAGGGGAGCCACGAGCAGTACTTC
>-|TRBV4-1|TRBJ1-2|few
CACSSLDKTYTF
TGCGCCTGCAGCTCCTTGGACAAGACCTACACCTTC
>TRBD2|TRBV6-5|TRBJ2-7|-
CASSYSPSGSAYEQYF
TGTGCCAGCAGTTACTCCCCTAGCGGGAGCGCCTACGAGCAGTACTTC
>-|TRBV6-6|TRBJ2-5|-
CASSPPSNRDHPPQYF
TGTGCCAGCAGTCCGCCCAGTAACAGGGATCACCCGCCCCAGTACTTC
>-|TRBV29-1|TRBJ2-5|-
CSVFTTVRETQYF
TGCAGCGTTTTTACGACAGTCCGGGAGACCCAGTACTTC
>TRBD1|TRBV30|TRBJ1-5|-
CAWSKDRGGQPQHF
TGTGCCTGGAGTAAGGACAGGGGAGGTCAGCCCCAGCATTTT